This is a list of T cell receptor beta chains from one sample in a study of T cell changes during pregnancy in multiple sclerosis. Clones were read by immunoSEQ multiplex PCR, and TCRdb kept only the in-frame ones, dropping some. Here the sample spans around 84,000 clones, over 85% being singletons. The sample in question was peripheral blood, obtained in the second trimester of pregnancy. The source is a female donor in good health, enrolled as a control in a pregnancy study. CDR3s include the opening cysteine and the closing phenylalanine or tryptophan. D genes are given only for firm matches. Clone size is shown for a subset of rows, as once, few, many or a class of expanded clone.

V,D,J,size,DNA,CDR3
TRBV19,TRBD1,TRBJ2-2,.,TGTGCCAGTAGTTCCCTGGGACAGGGTGACGGGGAGCTGTTTTTT,CASSSLGQGDGELFF
TRBV2,.,TRBJ1-1,.,TGTGCCAGCAGTGATGACAGATTATTGAACACTGAAGCTTTCTTT,CASSDDRLLNTEAFF
TRBV5-1,.,TRBJ2-3,.,TGCGCCAGCAGGGTGGACAGCCCCGGGACAGATACGCAGTATTTT,CASRVDSPGTDTQYF
TRBV28,.,TRBJ2-5,.,TGTGCCAGCAGTTCAGGACAGCAAGAGACCCAGTACTTC,CASSSGQQETQYF
TRBV4-2,.,TRBJ1-2,.,TGTGCCAGCAGCCAGGTACAGGTGGGGTATGGCTACACCTTC,CASSQVQVGYGYTF
TRBV7-6,TRBD2,TRBJ2-3,.,TGTGCCAGCAGCGATACACCCGCCGGGACTAGCAGGGCAGATACGCAGTATTTT,CASSDTPAGTSRADTQYF
TRBV7-9,.,TRBJ1-1,.,TGTGCCAGCAGCTTAAAGCGGCAGGAGAACACTGAAGCTTTCTTT,CASSLKRQENTEAFF
TRBV28,.,TRBJ1-2,once,TGTGCCAGCAGTTTACTGCCAGGGAATGGCTACACCTTC,CASSLLPGNGYTF
TRBV4-1,.,TRBJ2-7,once,TGCGCCAGCAGCCAAGATGAATCGCAGGGATCATACGAGCAGTACTTC,CASSQDESQGSYEQYF
TRBV23-1,.,TRBJ2-7,once,TGCGCCCCCAACGAGCAGTACTTC,CAPNEQYF
TRBV18,TRBD2,TRBJ2-3,.,TGTGCCAGCTCACCAGGGACTAAGGATACGCAGTATTTT,CASSPGTKDTQYF
TRBV5-6,TRBD2,TRBJ2-7,.,TGTGCCAGCAGCTTGATCGGGGGGAGCTCCTACGAGCAGTACTTC,CASSLIGGSSYEQYF
TRBV27,TRBD2,TRBJ2-1,.,TGTGCCAGCAGCACTAGCGGGCCTTACAATGAGCAGTTCTTC,CASSTSGPYNEQFF
TRBV5-5,TRBD2,TRBJ2-2,.,TGTGCCAGCAGCTTAGGGGCGGGAGGGCCCTCCGGGGAGCTGTTTTTT,CASSLGAGGPSGELFF
TRBV9,TRBD2,TRBJ2-2,.,TGTGCCAGCAGCGTAGCCGGGAGGGCGTTCACCGGGGAGCTGTTTTTT,CASSVAGRAFTGELFF
TRBV28,TRBD1,TRBJ1-2,.,TGTGCCAGCAGGGGGACAGGGGGAACCGTTTATGGCTACACCTTC,CASRGTGGTVYGYTF
TRBV7-2,.,TRBJ2-7,.,TGTGCCAGCCGTCTTACCAGTCTTACCTACGAGCAGTACTTC,CASRLTSLTYEQYF
TRBV2,TRBD1,TRBJ2-7,.,TGTGCCAGCAGCACAGGGGCCTACGAGCAGTACTTC,CASSTGAYEQYF
TRBV28,.,TRBJ2-1,.,TGTGCCAGCTCCCTAGGGGGGGTCTCCTACAATGAGCAGTTCTTC,CASSLGGVSYNEQFF
TRBV7-6,.,TRBJ2-5,once,TGTGCCAGCAGCTCCCGCCGGGCGGGAGAGACCCAGTACTTC,CASSSRRAGETQYF
TRBV2,TRBD1,TRBJ2-5,.,TGTGCCAGCAGGGGACAGGGTTACGGGGAGACCCAGTACTTC,CASRGQGYGETQYF
TRBV18,.,TRBJ2-5,once,TGTGCCAGCTCACCGGGCATTGAAGAGACCCAGTACTTC,CASSPGIEETQYF
TRBV10-3,TRBD1,TRBJ2-7,.,TGTGCCATCACCCCGGGACAGGGGTCGACCTACGAGCAGTACTTC,CAITPGQGSTYEQYF
TRBV28,.,TRBJ2-7,.,TGTGCCAGCAGTTCCCAAGCGGGCCGCTCCTACGAGCAGTACTTC,CASSSQAGRSYEQYF
TRBV15,.,TRBJ2-4,.,TGTGCCACCAGCAGTGCAGTTATGGCCAAAAACATTCAGTACTTC,CATSSAVMAKNIQYF
TRBV28,TRBD1,TRBJ1-1,.,TGTGCCAGCAGTTTCCCCTTGACAGGGGTGAAAACTGAAGCTTTCTTT,CASSFPLTGVKTEAFF
TRBV15,TRBD1,TRBJ2-4,.,TGTGCCACCAGCAGAGATCCCCCGGGACAGCGTTCTCTTTTCGTCAAAAACATTCAGTACTTC,CATSRDPPGQRSLFVKNIQYF
TRBV6-1,.,TRBJ2-6,.,TGTGCCAGCAGTGAAACGGGCTCTGGGGCCAACGTCCTGACTTTC,CASSETGSGANVLTF
TRBV6-5,.,TRBJ1-1,.,TGTGCCAGCAGAAGGACAGAAATGAACACTGAAGCTTTCTTT,CASRRTEMNTEAFF
TRBV2,.,TRBJ1-1,.,TGTGCCAGCAGTGGAAGGTCAACTCGGGACACTGAAGCTTTCTTT,CASSGRSTRDTEAFF
TRBV6-4,TRBD2,TRBJ2-1,few,TGTGCCAGCAGTGCCCATAGCGGGAGCGGGGATGAGCAGTTCTTC,CASSAHSGSGDEQFF
TRBV28,TRBD1,TRBJ2-1,once,TGTGCCAGCAGTTTACTCCAGGGGGCGGTCAATGAGCAGTTCTTC,CASSLLQGAVNEQFF
TRBV28,.,TRBJ2-3,.,TGTGCCAGCAGCTTATATAGTACAGGGTATTCTTCAGATACGCAGTATTTT,CASSLYSTGYSSDTQYF
TRBV5-4,TRBD1,TRBJ1-1,.,TGTGCCAGCAGCTTGGGACAGGGGGCTGGGACTGAAGCTTTCTTT,CASSLGQGAGTEAFF
TRBV15,.,TRBJ2-7,.,TGTGCCACCAGCAGATCGGCAGGGAACGCCGAGCAGTACTTC,CATSRSAGNAEQYF
TRBV5-1,.,TRBJ2-7,.,TGCGCCAGCAGCTTGGGGGCTTTCTCCTCCGAGCAGTACTTC,CASSLGAFSSEQYF
TRBV25-1,.,TRBJ2-1,.,TGTGCCAGCAGTGCACCGACTGAATTGGACAATGAGCAGTTCTTC,CASSAPTELDNEQFF
TRBV7-2,.,TRBJ1-1,.,TGTGCCAGCAGCGGGCGGACTGCGAACACTGAAGCTTTCTTT,CASSGRTANTEAFF
TRBV5-1,TRBD2,TRBJ2-1,.,TGCGCCAGCAGCTTGGGAGGGACTAGCGGGTACAATGAGCAGTTCTTC,CASSLGGTSGYNEQFF
TRBV5-8,.,TRBJ2-3,.,TGTGCCAGCAGCTTGTACCAGAAGACTTTGTCGCAGTATTTT,CASSLYQKTLSQYF
TRBV28,TRBD1,TRBJ1-1,.,TGTGCCAGCAGTTCACTGACAGGGGAGAACACTGAAGCTTTCTTT,CASSSLTGENTEAFF
TRBV6-1,.,TRBJ1-5,.,TGTGCCAGCAGCCCGGGGAGGGATCAGCCCCAGCATTTT,CASSPGRDQPQHF
TRBV5-8,TRBD2,TRBJ2-5,.,TGTGCCAGCAGACACCTTAGCGGGGCGTACCAAGAGACCCAGTACTTC,CASRHLSGAYQETQYF
TRBV15,.,TRBJ1-3,.,TGTGCCACCAGCAACGGCGGGACTGGAAACACCATATATTTT,CATSNGGTGNTIYF
TRBV5-3,TRBD2,TRBJ2-7,.,TGTGCCAGAAGCTTGGCGTGTTGGGTAGCGGGAGTAATATACGAGCAGTACTTC,CARSLACWVAGVIYEQYF
TRBV2,.,TRBJ1-3,few,TGTGCCAGCAGTGAAGGGCAGGTCTCTGGAAACACCATATATTTT,CASSEGQVSGNTIYF
TRBV7-9,.,TRBJ1-5,few,TGTGCCAGCAGCTTAGTGGGAGGAGAAAATCAGCCCCAGCATTTT,CASSLVGGENQPQHF
TRBV28,.,TRBJ1-1,.,TGTGCCAGCAGTTTGTACGGGGAGGACACTGAAGCTTTCTTT,CASSLYGEDTEAFF